This T cell receptor beta chain appears in the sequencing data of a study of PD-L1 blockade in urothelial cancer. Study overall: Blood was evaluated 3 weeks (second dose) and 6 weeks after therapy began.

Libraries were prepared by immunoSEQ multiplex PCR; TCRdb keeps only in-frame clonotypes and omits some of them. The sample contains around 43,000 clones, about 88% of which appear only once. V lost 4 bases and J 7 bases, leaving 14 bases between the germline ends. The germline V gene has CDR1 SGHDN and CDR2 FVKESK. The CDR3 has 13 residues. This sample's time point: pretreatment peripheral blood. The sequences come from PBMCs, collected around atezolizumab (anti-PD-L1) treatment. This TCR was recovered from a donor at least 40 years old with urothelial cancer. V usage is TRBV14 and J usage is TRBJ2-7; tentatively, D is TRBD1 (6 bases). In nucleotides, the CDR3 is TGTGCCAGCAGCCCCCGGGTGAGGGGGGAGCAGTACTTC. The encoded protein is CASSPRVRGEQYF.